Listed below are T cell receptor beta chains from one sample, sequenced in a study of blood T cell repertoires in COVID-19. The method was immunoSEQ multiplex PCR; TCRdb's version includes in-frame clones alone and lacks a portion of them. The table shows 100,000 to 130,000 clones, with approximately 90% occurring only once. Sequencing input: peripheral blood. The receptor set was obtained from a man aged 45-60 years with active or convalescent COVID-19. Each CDR3 is given with its conserved first and last residue. The D gene is left open where the match is weak. Clone size appears in some rows only: once, few, many, or a class for an expanded clone.

CDR3 DNA | CDR3 protein | D gene | V gene | CDR3 length | J gene | clone size
TGTGCCAGCAGTTTCCCCGGGGAGCCCACTAACTATGGCTACACCTTC | CASSFPGEPTNYGYTF | - | TRBV28 | 16 | TRBJ1-2 | few
TGTGCCAGCAGCTTCAGAGGGAACACAGATACGCAGTATTTT | CASSFRGNTDTQYF | - | TRBV3-1/TRBV3-2 | 14 | TRBJ2-3 | -
TGTGCCAGCAGTTATTCCGACGGGTGGTCCGGGGAGCTGTTTTTT | CASSYSDGWSGELFF | - | TRBV6-5 | 15 | TRBJ2-2 | -
TGTGCCACCAGCAGATTTGAGGGGGAGCTGTTTTTT | CATSRFEGELFF | - | TRBV15 | 12 | TRBJ2-2 | -
TGTGCCAGCAGCCCGGGACAGCCGAGCACAGATACGCAGTATTTT | CASSPGQPSTDTQYF | TRBD1 | TRBV9 | 15 | TRBJ2-3 | -
TGCGCCAGCTTCGTAGGGGGCCTGAACACCGGGGAGCTGTTTTTT | CASFVGGLNTGELFF | TRBD1 | TRBV5-1 | 15 | TRBJ2-2 | -
TGTGCCAGCACTTCCCGGGCCGCCAGGGGTCTTAATTCACCCCTCCACTTT | CASTSRAARGLNSPLHF | - | TRBV6-4 | 17 | TRBJ1-6 | -
TGTGCCAGCTCAAACAGCGGGAGGGGCACCGGGGAGCTGTTTTTT | CASSNSGRGTGELFF | TRBD2 | TRBV18 | 15 | TRBJ2-2 | once
TGTGCCACCAGCAGAGACCAACTAGAGACCCAGTACTTC | CATSRDQLETQYF | - | TRBV15 | 13 | TRBJ2-5 | -
TGTGCCAGCAGTCTCCCCGGCCTAGCGGTTCCAGATACGCAGTATTTT | CASSLPGLAVPDTQYF | TRBD2 | TRBV7-2 | 16 | TRBJ2-3 | -
TGCGCCAGCAGCCAAGTCGTCACCAGGGCCACTGAAGCTTTCTTT | CASSQVVTRATEAFF | - | TRBV4-3 | 15 | TRBJ1-1 | -
TGTGCCAGTAGTATGATGGGAGATACGGAACAGGGAGAAAAACTGTTTTTT | CASSMMGDTEQGEKLFF | - | TRBV19 | 17 | TRBJ1-4 | -
TGCGCCAGCAGCTTGGAGCATGAGCAGTTCTTC | CASSLEHEQFF | - | TRBV5-1 | 11 | TRBJ2-1 | -
TGTGCCAGCAGCCTTAGCGGGGTTTACAATGAGCAGTTCTTC | CASSLSGVYNEQFF | TRBD2 | TRBV6-5 | 14 | TRBJ2-1 | -
TGTGCCAGCAGTGAAGATGGACAGGGGACTGGAAACACCATATATTTT | CASSEDGQGTGNTIYF | TRBD1 | TRBV6-1 | 16 | TRBJ1-3 | -
TGTGCCAGTAAGTTAGGGGTTGAGCCCCAGCATTTT | CASKLGVEPQHF | - | TRBV19 | 12 | TRBJ1-5 | -
TGTGCCACCAGCAGAGGGGGGCAGACCCAGTACTTC | CATSRGGQTQYF | - | TRBV15 | 12 | TRBJ2-5 | -
TGTGCCAGTAGTGGCTCGACAGTCGAGGCGAAGCATTTT | CASSGSTVEAKHF | - | TRBV19 | 13 | TRBJ1-5 | -
TGTGCCAGCGGTAGCGTTCGAGAGACCCAGTACTTC | CASGSVRETQYF | - | TRBV27 | 12 | TRBJ2-5 | -
TGTGCCAGCAGCTTATTAATGACCGGGGAGCTGTTTTTT | CASSLLMTGELFF | - | TRBV7-9 | 13 | TRBJ2-2 | -
TGTGCCAGTAAAGAGGGAGGGGGAAGGAACTATGGCTACACCTTC | CASKEGGGRNYGYTF | - | TRBV19 | 15 | TRBJ1-2 | -
TGTGCCAGCAGCCTGGAGGGAGGCGCCTACAATGAGCAGTTCTTC | CASSLEGGAYNEQFF | - | TRBV5-4 | 15 | TRBJ2-1 | -
TGTGCCAGCAGCTTCCGGGACAGTCTAGAGACCCAGTACTTC | CASSFRDSLETQYF | TRBD1 | TRBV11-2 | 14 | TRBJ2-5 | -
TGTGCCAGCAGCTTAGAGGACAGCTATGGCTACACCTTC | CASSLEDSYGYTF | - | TRBV7-9 | 13 | TRBJ1-2 | -
TGCAGCGGTATGACAGGGGGCACAGATACGCAGTATTTT | CSGMTGGTDTQYF | TRBD1 | TRBV29-1 | 13 | TRBJ2-3 | -
TGTGCCAGCAGCCAAGATAATAGATTCACAGATACGCAGTATTTT | CASSQDNRFTDTQYF | - | TRBV3-1/TRBV3-2 | 15 | TRBJ2-3 | -
TGTGCCAGCAGCTTAGCGGGCCCGGAGGGGCCCCAGCATTTT | CASSLAGPEGPQHF | - | TRBV7-2 | 14 | TRBJ1-5 | -
TGTGCCAGCAGCCAAGCGGCAGGGGGCCAGACCCAGTACTTC | CASSQAAGGQTQYF | TRBD1 | TRBV14 | 14 | TRBJ2-5 | -
TGTGCCAGCAGTTTTCCTTCAGGGGTACAGTACTTC | CASSFPSGVQYF | - | TRBV6-2/TRBV6-3 | 12 | TRBJ2-5 | once
TGCGCCAGCAGCCAAGGACCCCGAGGACTGCGGGAGACCCAGTACTTC | CASSQGPRGLRETQYF | - | TRBV4-1 | 16 | TRBJ2-5 | -
TGTGCCAGCAGCTCCCTCTTCCGCGGGAGGGCTCATCAAGAGACCCAGTACTTC | CASSSLFRGRAHQETQYF | TRBD2 | TRBV7-2 | 18 | TRBJ2-5 | -
TGTGCCACCAGCAGAGATGACTCCTCCTACAATGAGCAGTTCTTC | CATSRDDSSYNEQFF | - | TRBV15 | 15 | TRBJ2-1 | -
TGTGCCAGCAGGGATCCGGGACAGACTTACGAGCAGTACTTC | CASRDPGQTYEQYF | TRBD1 | TRBV28 | 14 | TRBJ2-7 | -
TGTGCCAGCAGCCGAACAGGGTCGTGGGGTTACGAGCAGTACTTC | CASSRTGSWGYEQYF | - | TRBV7-9 | 15 | TRBJ2-7 | -
TGTGCCAGCAGTGAACAGGGTTGGGGTGAAAAACTGTTTTTT | CASSEQGWGEKLFF | - | TRBV6-1 | 14 | TRBJ1-4 | -
- | CASSLRAGTGGEQYF | - | TRBV18 | 15 | TRBJ2-7 | -
TGTGCCATCAGTGAGTTTATAGCGGATGCCAATGAGCAGTTCTTC | CAISEFIADANEQFF | - | TRBV10-3 | 15 | TRBJ2-1 | -
TGTGCCAGTAGTATAGATAGGGACAGAACTGAAGCTTTCTTT | CASSIDRDRTEAFF | TRBD1 | TRBV19 | 14 | TRBJ1-1 | -
TGTGCCTGGAGTGTAGGTACAGGGGGATACACCATATATTTT | CAWSVGTGGYTIYF | TRBD1 | TRBV30 | 14 | TRBJ1-3 | -
TGCGCCAGCAGTGAGGGACAGGACTATGGCTACACCTTC | CASSEGQDYGYTF | TRBD1 | TRBV10-1 | 13 | TRBJ1-2 | many
TGCGCCAGCGGCATAACAGGGGGTCTGAACACTGAAGCTTTCTTT | CASGITGGLNTEAFF | TRBD1 | TRBV5-1 | 15 | TRBJ1-1 | -
TGTGCCAGCAGTTTATTGGTGGGCACTGGGGCCAACGTCCTGACTTTC | CASSLLVGTGANVLTF | - | TRBV28 | 16 | TRBJ2-6 | -
TGCGCCAGCAGTGGCGGGAGGCGTACCTACGAGCAGTACTTC | CASSGGRRTYEQYF | TRBD2 | TRBV10-2 | 14 | TRBJ2-7 | once
TGTGCCAGCAGCTCACCTCCGGGACAGGGGAGAGGTCAGCCCCAGCATTTT | CASSSPPGQGRGQPQHF | TRBD1 | TRBV5-4 | 17 | TRBJ1-5 | -
TGTGCCAGCAGTGAGCCCCAGGGATCGTACGAGCAGTACTTC | CASSEPQGSYEQYF | - | TRBV6-1 | 14 | TRBJ2-7 | few
TGTGCCAGCCTGAGAGCACAGGGGAGCGGCGGCACTGAAGCTTTCTTT | CASLRAQGSGGTEAFF | TRBD1 | TRBV28 | 16 | TRBJ1-1 | -
TGTGCCAGCTCATCCGGACTAGCGGCCCTCTACGAGCAGTACTTC | CASSSGLAALYEQYF | TRBD2 | TRBV18 | 15 | TRBJ2-7 | -
TGTGCCAGCAGCGTAGATCGAGCGGGAGTTCGGTATGACACCGGGGAGCTGTTTTTT | CASSVDRAGVRYDTGELFF | TRBD2 | TRBV9 | 19 | TRBJ2-2 | -
TGTGCCAGCAGTCAGGACAGGGGGCGCAAAGATACGCAGTATTTT | CASSQDRGRKDTQYF | TRBD1 | TRBV2 | 15 | TRBJ2-3 | -
TGTGCCTGGAGTGTCGGTGGCGGGAGCTTCGACGAGCAGTACTTC | CAWSVGGGSFDEQYF | TRBD2 | TRBV30 | 15 | TRBJ2-7 | few
TGTGCCAGCAGCTTCTTTGGGACTAGAGACAATGAGCAGTTCTTC | CASSFFGTRDNEQFF | TRBD2 | TRBV11-3 | 15 | TRBJ2-1 | -
TGTGCCAGCTCACACGCTACAACCGGGACTAGCGCCTCTGTCTTAGGCACAGATACGCAGTATTTT | CASSHATTGTSASVLGTDTQYF | TRBD2 | TRBV18 | 22 | TRBJ2-3 | -
TGTGCCAGCAGCGTTCGCAGGGACACTGAAGCTTTCTTT | CASSVRRDTEAFF | - | TRBV4-2 | 13 | TRBJ1-1 | -
TGTGCCAGCAGCCAGAGACAGGGTTGGACTGAAGCTTTCTTT | CASSQRQGWTEAFF | TRBD1 | TRBV27 | 14 | TRBJ1-1 | -